Each of the 4 T cell receptor beta chains below was sequenced from the same sample in a study of cytomegalovirus exposure and HLA in healthy donors. Measured with immunoSEQ multiplex PCR; TCRdb has only the in-frame clones, and not every one. In the table there are 90,000 to 100,000 clones, over 75% of which are singletons. The sample taken for sequencing was PBMCs. The receptors come from a man younger than 35 in good health and CMV-seropositive.

The chain recombines TRBV4-3 with TRBJ2-3, with D possibly TRBD2 on 6 matching bases. Germline V gene sequence: CDR1 LGHNA, CDR2 YSLEER. V was clipped by 3 bases and J by 4 bases, with 11 bases between them. The CDR3 length is 14 residues. The CDR3 DNA follows: TGCGCCAGCAGCCACGCGGGGACGGCAGATACGCAGTATTTT. It yields the protein CASSHAGTADTQYF.

The rearrangement uses TRBV9 and TRBJ1-1, with 7 bases fitting TRBD1. Trimming at V came to 4 bases and at J to 3 bases, leaving 9 bases not matched to a gene. Per the germline V gene, CDR1 is SGDLS and CDR2 is YYNGEE. The CDR3 has 15 residues. The DNA of the CDR3 is TGTGCCAGCAGCCGAACGACAGGGTTCGACACTGAAGCTTTCTTT. Translated: CASSRTTGFDTEAFF.

The chain combines TRBV7-2 with TRBJ2-2, with D unclear. Germline V gives CDR1 SGHTA, CDR2 FQGNSA. Trimming took off 5 bases at V and 5 bases at J, with 12 bases between the two ends. This CDR3 region has 14 residues. CDR3 residues: CASSPQMLTGELFF. CDR3 DNA sequence: TGTGCCAGCAGCCCCCAGATGCTGACCGGGGAGCTGTTTTTT.

CDR3 coding DNA: TGTGCCAGCAGCATCCGCAGACAGCCCAGCTCCTACGAGCAGTACTTC. Translating gives CASSIRRQPSSYEQYF. V gene TRBV7-8 combines with J gene TRBJ2-7; TRBD1 is a possible D gene (5 bases). The V and J ends lost 5 bases and 0 bases respectively, with 17 bases between them. The CDR3 has 16 amino acids. The germline V gene has CDR1 SGHVS and CDR2 FQNEAQ.